These T cell receptor beta chains were read from a single sample in a study of human thymus T cells. Some clones are missing from TCRdb's copy, which holds only in-frame ones; the method was immunoSEQ multiplex PCR. The sample lists about 130,000 clones; around 94% were seen once. The specimen sequenced was thymus tissue. The receptors originated from a boy less than two years old with a congenital heart defect but otherwise immunologically healthy. Both conserved end residues are part of each CDR3. D genes are given only for firm matches. The size of a clone is reported for some rows only, either as once, few or many, or as a class for expanded clones.

clone_size,j_call,cdr3_length,v_call,d_call,cdr3_aa,cdr3_nt
-,TRBJ2-5,14,TRBV7-9,-,CASSSTGFQETQYF,TGTGCCAGCAGTTCTACGGGTTTTCAAGAGACCCAGTACTTC
few,TRBJ2-1,19,TRBV10-3,TRBD2,CAISESTSLAGPPRDEQFF,TGTGCCATCAGTGAGTCGACTTCGCTAGCGGGGCCACCTAGGGATGAGCAGTTCTTC
-,TRBJ2-3,17,TRBV7-2,-,CASSQPRAIRPGDTQYF,TGTGCCAGCAGCCAACCTCGGGCGATAAGGCCTGGAGATACGCAGTATTTT
-,TRBJ1-5,15,TRBV5-6,-,CASTSSDFSNQPQHF,TGTGCCAGCACCAGTAGTGACTTTAGCAATCAGCCCCAGCATTTT
-,TRBJ2-7,15,TRBV4-1,-,CASSQPAQPVYEQYF,TGCGCCAGCAGCCAGCCCGCGCAGCCTGTCTACGAGCAGTACTTC
-,TRBJ2-2,16,TRBV28,TRBD1,CASSPPGTGGPGELFF,TGTGCCAGCAGTCCCCCCGGGACAGGGGGTCCCGGGGAGCTGTTTTTT
-,TRBJ2-3,11,TRBV20-1,-,CSASTLETQYF,TGCAGTGCTAGTACACTGGAGACGCAGTATTTT
-,TRBJ1-5,20,TRBV23-1,-,CASSQYMGGRGIYSNQPQHF,TGCGCCAGCAGTCAATACATGGGCGGGAGGGGGATATATAGCAATCAGCCCCAGCATTTT
-,TRBJ1-4,16,TRBV7-6,-,CASSLARRGSNEKLFF,TGTGCCAGCAGCTTAGCGCGCCGGGGCTCTAATGAAAAACTGTTTTTT
few,TRBJ1-1,14,TRBV6-1,-,CASSEATGNTEAFF,TGTGCCAGCAGTGAAGCGACAGGGAACACTGAAGCTTTCTTT
-,TRBJ1-6,14,TRBV30,TRBD1,CASRTGFNNSPLHF,TGTGCCTCCAGGACAGGTTTTAACAATTCACCCCTCCACTTT
-,TRBJ1-3,15,TRBV6-5,-,CASSYSRGWGNTIYF,TGTGCCAGCAGTTACTCCAGGGGATGGGGAAACACCATATATTTT
-,TRBJ2-3,13,TRBV25-1,-,CASSAALTDTQYF,TGTGCCAGCAGTGCGGCCCTCACAGATACGCAGTATTTT
-,TRBJ1-4,11,TRBV19,-,CASSIGEKLFF,TGTGCCAGTAGTATCGGTGAAAAACTGTTTTTT
-,TRBJ2-3,15,TRBV5-6,-,CASSTGEVSTDTQYF,TGTGCCAGCAGCACGGGGGAGGTTAGCACAGATACGCAGTATTTT
-,TRBJ1-6,15,TRBV28,-,CASSSTRGHLFTLHF,TGTGCCAGCAGTTCTACTCGGGGACACTTATTTACCCTCCACTTT
-,TRBJ2-3,12,TRBV5-1,-,CASSFRTDTQYF,TGCGCCAGCAGCTTCCGCACAGATACGCAGTATTTT
-,TRBJ1-1,14,TRBV7-9,-,CASSHSADGTEAFF,TGTGCCAGCAGCCATAGTGCGGATGGCACTGAAGCTTTCTTT
once,TRBJ2-1,17,TRBV9,TRBD2,CASSPRRGRGVRNEQFF,TGTGCCAGCAGCCCGCGGAGAGGGCGGGGGGTTCGCAATGAGCAGTTCTTC
-,TRBJ1-6,17,TRBV5-5,-,CASSLELSSSYNSPLHF,TGTGCCAGCAGCTTGGAACTCTCGAGCTCCTATAATTCACCCCTCCACTTT
-,TRBJ2-4,16,TRBV5-1,-,CASRKGQPGRENIQYF,TGCGCCAGCAGGAAGGGACAGCCGGGGAGGGAAAACATTCAGTACTTC
-,TRBJ2-3,18,TRBV7-2,TRBD1,CASSLLRKRTGGLDTQYF,TGTGCCAGCAGCTTGCTTAGGAAAAGGACAGGGGGCTTAGATACGCAGTATTTT
-,TRBJ2-7,14,TRBV5-8,-,CASSLRGDHYEQYF,TGTGCCAGCAGCTTGCGCGGGGACCACTACGAGCAGTACTTC
-,TRBJ1-3,15,TRBV7-2,-,CASSLGSSSGNTIYF,TGTGCCAGCAGCTTAGGGTCGAGCTCTGGAAACACCATATATTTT
-,TRBJ1-1,9,TRBV29-1,-,CSVGGLAFF,TGCAGCGTTGGGGGGCTCGCTTTCTTT
-,TRBJ2-1,15,TRBV5-6,TRBD2,CASSLGAGDYNEQFF,TGTGCCAGCAGCTTGGGAGCGGGGGACTACAATGAGCAGTTCTTC
-,TRBJ2-7,14,TRBV6-1,TRBD1,CASSEEDRVNEQYF,TGTGCCAGCAGTGAAGAGGACAGGGTAAACGAGCAGTACTTC
once,TRBJ1-2,12,TRBV28,-,CAIPGTAYGYTF,TGTGCCATACCAGGGACGGCCTATGGCTACACCTTC
-,TRBJ1-1,15,TRBV4-3,-,CASRQSGEGFTEAFF,TGCGCCAGCAGGCAATCGGGAGAGGGTTTTACTGAAGCTTTCTTT
-,TRBJ1-1,14,TRBV4-3,-,CASSQDQRRTEAFF,TGCGCCAGCAGCCAAGACCAGAGGAGGACTGAAGCTTTCTTT
-,TRBJ1-2,15,TRBV27,-,CASSPLIRENYGYTF,TGTGCCAGCAGCCCCCTAATTAGGGAAAACTATGGCTACACCTTC
-,TRBJ2-1,14,TRBV7-2,TRBD1,CASLSRQGYNEQFF,TGTGCCAGCCTGTCGCGACAGGGCTACAATGAGCAGTTCTTC
-,TRBJ1-5,18,TRBV7-7,TRBD1,CASSLVVGTDLSNQPQHF,TGTGCTAGCAGCTTAGTGGTAGGGACAGACCTTAGCAATCAGCCCCAGCATTTT
-,TRBJ2-7,12,TRBV14,-,CASSQHYGEQYF,TGTGCCAGCAGCCAACACTACGGGGAGCAGTACTTC
-,TRBJ2-5,13,TRBV5-1,-,CASSWPPEETQYF,TGCGCCAGCAGCTGGCCCCCGGAAGAGACCCAGTACTTC
-,TRBJ1-2,15,TRBV7-9,-,CASSSHRVLDYGYTF,TGTGCCAGCAGTTCCCACAGGGTGTTGGACTATGGCTACACCTTC
-,TRBJ1-4,15,TRBV18,-,CASSPPGATNEKLFF,TGTGCCAGCTCACCACCCGGAGCGACTAATGAAAAACTGTTTTTT
-,TRBJ2-3,16,TRBV4-3,TRBD2,CASRSIGGGRGDTQYF,TGCGCCAGCAGGTCGATCGGGGGGGGGCGTGGAGATACGCAGTATTTT
-,TRBJ1-2,13,TRBV6-4,TRBD1,CASSGQGGYGYTF,TGTGCCAGCAGTGGACAGGGAGGGTATGGCTACACCTTC
once,TRBJ2-6,20,TRBV7-8,TRBD1,CASGRIPGQGISCGANVLTF,TGTGCCAGCGGGCGAATCCCAGGACAGGGGATCTCGTGCGGGGCCAACGTCCTGACTTTC
-,TRBJ2-7,13,TRBV15,-,CATSRAKGGEQYF,TGTGCCACCAGCAGAGCAAAAGGTGGAGAGCAGTACTTC
-,TRBJ2-5,14,TRBV2,-,CASSDWAESETQYF,TGTGCCAGCAGTGACTGGGCCGAGTCGGAGACCCAGTACTTC
-,TRBJ1-5,16,TRBV7-8,-,CASSLALAGSNQPQHF,TGTGCCAGCAGCTTAGCGCTGGCGGGTAGCAATCAGCCCCAGCATTTT
-,TRBJ2-5,15,TRBV12-5,-,CASGSRQGPQETQYF,TGTGCTAGTGGTTCGCGGCAGGGCCCCCAAGAGACCCAGTACTTC
-,TRBJ1-1,17,TRBV5-8,-,CASSSPTGPEKNTEAFF,TGTGCCAGCAGCTCGCCTACGGGGCCCGAGAAGAACACTGAAGCTTTCTTT
-,TRBJ2-1,16,TRBV7-3,TRBD2,CASSPRTSGDYNEQFF,TGTGCCAGCAGCCCCCGGACTAGCGGGGATTACAATGAGCAGTTCTTC
-,TRBJ2-1,18,TRBV9,TRBD2,CASSVAASGGPSYNEQFF,TGTGCCAGCAGCGTAGCGGCTAGCGGGGGGCCCTCCTACAATGAGCAGTTCTTC
-,TRBJ2-5,16,TRBV9,TRBD2,CASSVEGASGKETQYF,TGTGCCAGCAGCGTAGAGGGGGCTAGCGGGAAGGAGACCCAGTACTTC
-,TRBJ1-5,15,TRBV10-1,TRBD1,CASSFRDSANQPQHF,TGCGCCAGCAGTTTCCGGGACAGCGCCAATCAGCCCCAGCATTTT
-,TRBJ2-3,17,TRBV7-2,TRBD1,CATTLGQGAPSTDTQYF,TGTGCCACCACCTTGGGACAGGGGGCACCTAGCACAGATACGCAGTATTTT
-,TRBJ1-5,15,TRBV19,TRBD1,CASSSPDRDLPAQHF,TGTGCCAGTAGTTCCCCCGACAGGGACCTCCCCGCCCAGCATTTT
-,TRBJ2-5,13,TRBV5-6,-,CASSPRPTETQYF,TGTGCCAGCAGCCCACGTCCGACAGAGACCCAGTACTTC
-,TRBJ2-7,15,TRBV9,TRBD2,CASSVGDGGAYEQYF,TGTGCCAGCAGCGTAGGGGACGGGGGGGCCTACGAGCAGTACTTC
-,TRBJ2-1,14,TRBV21-1,-,CAPTGGNSYNEQFF,TGTGCCCCCACCGGGGGGAACTCCTACAATGAGCAGTTCTTC
-,TRBJ1-2,16,TRBV4-2,TRBD1,CASSPGQAYPLYGYTF,TGTGCCAGCAGCCCCGGACAGGCCTACCCCCTCTATGGCTACACCTTC